The T cell receptor beta chain described here comes from a study of cytomegalovirus exposure and HLA in healthy donors. Comments on this clone: What it binds is not known.

The CDR3 is 18 residues long. Trimming cost V 1 base and J 0 bases, with 21 bases left between them. The V gene's germline CDR1 is SQVTM and CDR2 ANQGSEA. Study conclusions and caveats: The study labeled more than 150 TCR beta chains cytomegalovirus-associated. A highly shared variant cluster was judged a likely technical artifact.

The donors comprised healthy bone marrow donors. The PCR was carried out with 60 Vbeta primers and 13 Jbeta primers. TCRdb's copy holds only in-frame clones and misses some; the assay was immunoSEQ multiplex PCR. Its clone listing holds about 52,000 clones. This chain uses TRBV29-1 with TRBJ1-1, with D possibly TRBD1 on 6 matching bases. Sequenced input: PBMCs. The TCR comes from a woman in her sixties or seventies in good health and CMV-seropositive. Here the CDR3 reads CSVEAATGQGSMNTEAFF. The CDR3 DNA sequence: TGCAGCGTTGAAGCGGCGACAGGCCAGGGTTCAATGAACACTGAAGCTTTCTTT.